A single sample is the source of the 6 T cell receptor beta chains below, sequenced in a study of OX40 agonist ivuxolimab in advanced cancers. Data came from immunoSEQ multiplex PCR; TCRdb stores just in-frame clones and leaves some out. There are around 77,000 clones in the sample; under 80% occur only once, and roughly 4.9% lies in the top ten. The sample here was CD4+ or CD8+ T cells sorted from blood, taken in a trial of the OX40 agonist ivuxolimab. The receptors originated from an adult with an advanced solid tumor such as melanoma, head and neck, liver or kidney cancer.

The chain links TRBV7-2 to TRBJ1-2; no clear D gene. This CDR3 contains 12 residues. In germline, CDR1 is SGHTA, CDR2 FQGNSA. The germline V and J ends were trimmed by 5 bases and 4 bases, with 8 bases remaining between them. CDR3 amino acids: CASSVRSYGYTF. DNA of the CDR3: TGTGCCAGCAGCGTACGCAGCTATGGCTACACCTTC.

The count of this clone is one. The gene calls are TRBV6-1 and TRBJ1-2; D ambiguous. The CDR3 totals 14 residues. V lost 4 bases to trimming and J lost 6 bases, with 15 bases between them. Germline loops: CDR1 MNHNS, CDR2 SASEGT. CDR3 DNA sequence: TGTGCCAGCAGTGTATCCATCCCTGCGGATGGCTACACCTTC. It yields the protein CASSVSIPADGYTF.

This chain joins TRBV6-1 and TRBJ1-2; D remains unclear. Looked up from germline, CDR1 is MNHNS and CDR2 is SASEGT. The CDR3 has 12 amino acids. Between the trimmed V and J ends, which lost 6 bases and 8 bases, there was a span of 13 bases. CDR3 region: CASSPAGYGYTF. The CDR3 nucleotides are TGTGCCAGCAGCCCTGCCGGGTACGGCTACACCTTC.

The chain has TRBV11-3 and TRBJ2-1, with D perhaps matching TRBD2 (6 bases). Between the trimmed V and J ends, which lost 2 bases and 0 bases, there was a span of 8 bases. CDR3 size: 15 residues. Germline values: CDR1 SGHNT, CDR2 YENEEA. The CDR3 spells CASSLRESSYNEQFF. CDR3 coding DNA: TGTGCCAGCAGCTTACGGGAGAGCTCCTACAATGAGCAGTTCTTC. The full variable domain, its missing parts supplied by reference TRBV11-3 and TRBJ2-1, is EAGVVQSPRYKIIEKKQPVAFWCNPISGHNTLYWYLQNLGQGPELLIRYENEEAVDDSQLPKDRFSAERLKGVDSTLKIQPAELGDSAVYLCASSLRESSYNEQFFGPGTRLTVL.

This clone was detected only once. The chain combines TRBV7-2 with TRBJ1-6; possibly TRBD1 for D (5 bases). The CDR3 sequence is 15 residues long. Germline values: CDR1 SGHTA, CDR2 FQGNSA. Deletions cut 2 bases from V and 2 bases from J, with 7 bases between. The CDR3 spells CASSLLGPYNSPLHF. CDR3 in DNA: TGTGCCAGCAGCTTATTGGGACCCTATAATTCACCCCTCCACTTT.

V is TRBV6-1 and J is TRBJ2-7, with a possible D match to TRBD1 (5 bases). The germline gives CDR1 MNHNS, CDR2 SASEGT. Trimming pared 7 bases from V and 1 base from J, leaving 11 bases between. The length of the CDR3 is 13 residues. The CDR3 nucleotides read TGTGCCAGCAAAAGTCAGGGATCCTACGAGCAGTACTTC. It codes for CASKSQGSYEQYF.